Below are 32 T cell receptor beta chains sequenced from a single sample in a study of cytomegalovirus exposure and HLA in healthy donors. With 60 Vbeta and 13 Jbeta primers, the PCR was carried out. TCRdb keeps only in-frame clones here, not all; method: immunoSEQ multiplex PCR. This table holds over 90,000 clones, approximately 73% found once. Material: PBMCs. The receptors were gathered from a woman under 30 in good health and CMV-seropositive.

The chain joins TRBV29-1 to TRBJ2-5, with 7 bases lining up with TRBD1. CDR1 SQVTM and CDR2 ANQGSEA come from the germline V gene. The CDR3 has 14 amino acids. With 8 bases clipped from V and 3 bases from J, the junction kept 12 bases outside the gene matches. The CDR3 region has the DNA TGCAGCTACTACCTTCCCGGGACAGAAGAGACCCAGTACTTC. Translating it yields CSYYLPGTEETQYF.

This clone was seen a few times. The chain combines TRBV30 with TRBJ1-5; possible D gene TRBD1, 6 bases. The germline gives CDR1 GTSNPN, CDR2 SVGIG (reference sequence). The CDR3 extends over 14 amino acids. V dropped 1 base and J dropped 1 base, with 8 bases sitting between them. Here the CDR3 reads CAWSGQGSNQPQHF. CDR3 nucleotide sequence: TGTGCCTGGAGTGGGCAGGGGAGCAATCAGCCCCAGCATTTT.

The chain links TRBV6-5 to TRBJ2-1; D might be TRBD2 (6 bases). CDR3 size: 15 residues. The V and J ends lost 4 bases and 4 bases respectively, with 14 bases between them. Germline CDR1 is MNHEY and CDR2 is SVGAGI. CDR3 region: CASSFRDWGYNEQFF. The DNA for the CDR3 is TGTGCCAGCAGTTTCCGGGACTGGGGTTACAATGAGCAGTTCTTC.

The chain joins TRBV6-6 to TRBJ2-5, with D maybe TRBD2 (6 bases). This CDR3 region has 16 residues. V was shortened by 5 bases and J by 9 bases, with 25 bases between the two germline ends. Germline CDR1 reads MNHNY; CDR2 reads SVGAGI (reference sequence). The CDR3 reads CASSPSPRDLPLAQYF. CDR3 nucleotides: TGTGCCAGCAGTCCATCCCCAAGGGACTTGCCTTTGGCCCAGTACTTC.

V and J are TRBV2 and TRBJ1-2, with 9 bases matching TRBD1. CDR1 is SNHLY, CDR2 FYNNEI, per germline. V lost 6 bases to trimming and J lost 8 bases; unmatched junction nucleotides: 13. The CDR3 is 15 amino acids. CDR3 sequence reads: CASSLPLGTGKGYTF. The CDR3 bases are TGTGCCAGCAGCCTACCACTTGGGACAGGGAAGGGCTACACCTTC.

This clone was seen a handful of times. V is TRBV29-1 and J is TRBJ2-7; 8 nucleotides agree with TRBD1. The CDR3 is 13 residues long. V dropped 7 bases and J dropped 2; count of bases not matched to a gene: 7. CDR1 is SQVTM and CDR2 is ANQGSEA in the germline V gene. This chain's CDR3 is CSAIGQGPYEQYF. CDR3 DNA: TGCAGCGCCATCGGACAGGGCCCCTACGAGCAGTACTTC.

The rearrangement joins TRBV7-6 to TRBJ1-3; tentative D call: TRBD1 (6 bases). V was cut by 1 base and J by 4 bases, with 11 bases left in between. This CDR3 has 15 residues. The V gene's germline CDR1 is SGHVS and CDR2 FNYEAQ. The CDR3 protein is CASSLGQGLGNTIYF. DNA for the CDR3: TGTGCCAGCAGCTTAGGGCAGGGGCTGGGAAACACCATATATTTT.

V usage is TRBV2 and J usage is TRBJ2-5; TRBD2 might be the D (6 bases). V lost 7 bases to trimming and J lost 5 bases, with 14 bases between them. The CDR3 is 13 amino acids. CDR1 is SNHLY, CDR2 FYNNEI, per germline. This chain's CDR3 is CASITGSQETQYF. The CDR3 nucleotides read TGTGCCAGCATCACCGGGAGCCAGGAGACCCAGTACTTC. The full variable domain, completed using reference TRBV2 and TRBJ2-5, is EPEVTQTPSHQVTQMGQEVILRCVPISNHLYFYWYRQILGQKVEFLVSFYNNEISEKSEIFDDQFSVERPDGSNFTLKIRSTKLEDSAMYFCASITGSQETQYFGPGTRLLVL.

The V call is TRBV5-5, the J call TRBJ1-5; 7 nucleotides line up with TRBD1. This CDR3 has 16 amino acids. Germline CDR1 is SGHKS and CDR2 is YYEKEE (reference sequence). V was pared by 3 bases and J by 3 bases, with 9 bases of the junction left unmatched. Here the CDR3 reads CASSSSQGVLNQPQHF. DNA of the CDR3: TGTGCCAGCAGCTCATCCCAGGGGGTCCTCAATCAGCCCCAGCATTTT.

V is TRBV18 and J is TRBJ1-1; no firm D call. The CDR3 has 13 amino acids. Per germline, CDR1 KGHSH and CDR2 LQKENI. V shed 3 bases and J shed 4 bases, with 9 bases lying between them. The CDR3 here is CASSPPSSTEAFF. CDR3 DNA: TGTGCCAGCTCACCTCCTTCGAGCACTGAAGCTTTCTTT.

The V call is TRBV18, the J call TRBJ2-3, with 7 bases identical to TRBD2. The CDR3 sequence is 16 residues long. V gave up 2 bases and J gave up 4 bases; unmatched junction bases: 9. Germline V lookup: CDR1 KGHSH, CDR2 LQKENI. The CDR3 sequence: CASSPSYRGDADTQYF. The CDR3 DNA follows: TGTGCCAGCTCACCATCGTACCGGGGGGACGCAGATACGCAGTATTTT.

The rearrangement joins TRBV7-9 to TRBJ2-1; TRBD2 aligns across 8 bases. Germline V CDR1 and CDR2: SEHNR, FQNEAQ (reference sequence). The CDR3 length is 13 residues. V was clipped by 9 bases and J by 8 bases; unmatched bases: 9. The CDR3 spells CASRKRETDEQFF. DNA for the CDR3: TGTGCCAGTAGGAAGCGGGAGACGGATGAGCAGTTCTTC.

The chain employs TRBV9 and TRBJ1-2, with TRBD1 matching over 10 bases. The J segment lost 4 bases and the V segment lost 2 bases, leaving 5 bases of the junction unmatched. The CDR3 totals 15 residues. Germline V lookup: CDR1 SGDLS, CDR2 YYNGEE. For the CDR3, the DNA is TGTGCCAGCAGCGTCGGGACAGGGGAGGCCTATGGCTACACCTTC. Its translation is CASSVGTGEAYGYTF.

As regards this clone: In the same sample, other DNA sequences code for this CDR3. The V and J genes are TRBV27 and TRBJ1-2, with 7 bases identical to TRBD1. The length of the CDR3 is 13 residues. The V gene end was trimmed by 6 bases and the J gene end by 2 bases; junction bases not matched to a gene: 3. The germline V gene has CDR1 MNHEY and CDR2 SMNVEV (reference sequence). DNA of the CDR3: TGTGCCAGCAGCCCGACAGGGAACTATGGCTACACCTTC. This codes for CASSPTGNYGYTF.

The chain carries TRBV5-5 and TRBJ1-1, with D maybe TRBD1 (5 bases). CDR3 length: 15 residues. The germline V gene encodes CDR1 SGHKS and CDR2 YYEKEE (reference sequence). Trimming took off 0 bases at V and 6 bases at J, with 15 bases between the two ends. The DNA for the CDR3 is TGTGCCAGCAGCTTGGAGCAGGGCGGATGGTCTGAAGCTTTCTTT. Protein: CASSLEQGGWSEAFF.

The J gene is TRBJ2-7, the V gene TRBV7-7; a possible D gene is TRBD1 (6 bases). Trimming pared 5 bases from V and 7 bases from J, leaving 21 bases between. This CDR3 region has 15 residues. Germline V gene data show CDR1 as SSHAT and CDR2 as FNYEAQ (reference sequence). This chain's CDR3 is CASSPTGHPSEEQYF. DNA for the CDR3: TGTGCCAGCAGCCCTACGGGACACCCCTCTGAGGAGCAGTACTTC.

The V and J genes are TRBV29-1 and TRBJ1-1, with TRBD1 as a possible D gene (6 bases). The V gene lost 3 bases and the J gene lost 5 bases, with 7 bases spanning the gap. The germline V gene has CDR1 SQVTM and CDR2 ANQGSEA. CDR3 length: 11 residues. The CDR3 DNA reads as TGCAGCGTTGACAGGGGAACTGAAGCTTTCTTT. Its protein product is CSVDRGTEAFF.

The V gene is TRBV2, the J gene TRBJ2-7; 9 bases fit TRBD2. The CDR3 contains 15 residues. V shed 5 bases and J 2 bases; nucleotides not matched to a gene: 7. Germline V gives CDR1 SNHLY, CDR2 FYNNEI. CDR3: CASSNIAGAPYEQYF. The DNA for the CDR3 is TGTGCCAGCAGTAACATAGCGGGGGCACCCTACGAGCAGTACTTC. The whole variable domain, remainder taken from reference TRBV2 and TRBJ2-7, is EPEVTQTPSHQVTQMGQEVILRCVPISNHLYFYWYRQILGQKVEFLVSFYNNEISEKSEIFDDQFSVERPDGSNFTLKIRSTKLEDSAMYFCASSNIAGAPYEQYFGPGTRLTVT.

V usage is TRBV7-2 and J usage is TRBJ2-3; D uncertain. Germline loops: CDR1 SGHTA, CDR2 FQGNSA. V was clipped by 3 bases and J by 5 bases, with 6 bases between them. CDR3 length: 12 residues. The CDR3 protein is CASSFLGDTQYF. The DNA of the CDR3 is TGTGCCAGCAGCTTCCTCGGAGATACGCAGTATTTT.

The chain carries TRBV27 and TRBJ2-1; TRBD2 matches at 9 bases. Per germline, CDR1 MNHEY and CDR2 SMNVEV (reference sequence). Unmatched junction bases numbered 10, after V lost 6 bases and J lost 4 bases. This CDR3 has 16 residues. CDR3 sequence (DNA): TGTGCCAGCAGCCCCTATAGCGGGAGTGTGTACAATGAGCAGTTCTTC. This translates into CASSPYSGSVYNEQFF.

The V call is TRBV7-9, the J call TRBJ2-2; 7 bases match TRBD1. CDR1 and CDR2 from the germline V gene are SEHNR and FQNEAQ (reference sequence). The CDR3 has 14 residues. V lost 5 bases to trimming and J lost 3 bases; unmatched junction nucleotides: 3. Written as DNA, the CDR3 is TGTGCCAGCAGCACGGGACAGTACACCGGGGAGCTGTTTTTT. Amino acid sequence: CASSTGQYTGELFF.

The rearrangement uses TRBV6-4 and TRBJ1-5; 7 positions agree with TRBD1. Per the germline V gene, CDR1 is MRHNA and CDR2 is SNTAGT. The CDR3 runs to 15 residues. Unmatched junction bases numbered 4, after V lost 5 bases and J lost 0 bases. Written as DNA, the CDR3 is TGTGCCAGCAGTCAGGGACAGACTAGCAATCAGCCCCAGCATTTT. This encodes CASSQGQTSNQPQHF.

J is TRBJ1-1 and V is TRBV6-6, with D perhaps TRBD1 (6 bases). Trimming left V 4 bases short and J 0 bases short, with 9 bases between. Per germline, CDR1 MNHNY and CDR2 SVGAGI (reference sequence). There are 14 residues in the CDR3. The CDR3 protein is CASSSRQVNTEAFF. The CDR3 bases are TGTGCCAGCAGTTCCCGACAGGTGAACACTGAAGCTTTCTTT.

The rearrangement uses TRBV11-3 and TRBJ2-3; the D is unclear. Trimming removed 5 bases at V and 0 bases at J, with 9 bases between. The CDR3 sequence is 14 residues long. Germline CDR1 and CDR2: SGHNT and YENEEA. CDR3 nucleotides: TGTGCCAGCAGCCCACTCTCGAGCACAGATACGCAGTATTTT. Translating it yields CASSPLSSTDTQYF.

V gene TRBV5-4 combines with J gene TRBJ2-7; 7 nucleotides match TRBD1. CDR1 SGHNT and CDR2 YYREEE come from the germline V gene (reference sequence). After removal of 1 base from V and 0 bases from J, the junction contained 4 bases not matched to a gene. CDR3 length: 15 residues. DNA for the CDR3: TGTGCCAGCAGCTTGTCAACAGGGGACTCCTACGAGCAGTACTTC. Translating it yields CASSLSTGDSYEQYF.

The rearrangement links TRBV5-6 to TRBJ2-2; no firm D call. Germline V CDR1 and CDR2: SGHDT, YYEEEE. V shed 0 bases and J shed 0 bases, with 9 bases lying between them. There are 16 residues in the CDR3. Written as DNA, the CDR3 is TGTGCCAGCAGCTTGGTCACAGACGCGAACACCGGGGAGCTGTTTTTT. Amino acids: CASSLVTDANTGELFF.

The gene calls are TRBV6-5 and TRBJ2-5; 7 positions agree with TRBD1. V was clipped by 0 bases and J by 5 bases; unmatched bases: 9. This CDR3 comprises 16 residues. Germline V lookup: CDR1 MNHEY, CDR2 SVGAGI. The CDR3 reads CASSYSGTAYGETQYF. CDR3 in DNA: TGTGCCAGCAGTTACTCCGGGACAGCCTATGGGGAGACCCAGTACTTC.

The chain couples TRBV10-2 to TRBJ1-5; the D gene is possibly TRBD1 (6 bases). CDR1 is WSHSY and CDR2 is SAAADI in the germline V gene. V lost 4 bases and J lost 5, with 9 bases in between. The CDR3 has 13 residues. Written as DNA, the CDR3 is TGCGCCAGCAGTGGACAGGACGATCAGCCCCAGCATTTT. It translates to CASSGQDDQPQHF.

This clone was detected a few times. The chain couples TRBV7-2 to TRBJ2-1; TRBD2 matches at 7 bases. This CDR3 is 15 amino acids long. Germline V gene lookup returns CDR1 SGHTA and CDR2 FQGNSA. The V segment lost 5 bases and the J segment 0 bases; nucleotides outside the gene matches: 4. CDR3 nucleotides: TGTGCCAGCAGCCCCGGGACTAACTCCTACAATGAGCAGTTCTTC. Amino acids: CASSPGTNSYNEQFF. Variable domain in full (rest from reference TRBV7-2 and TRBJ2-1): GAGVSQSPSNKVTEKGKDVELRCDPISGHTALYWYRQSLGQGLEFLIYFQGNSAPDKSGLPSDRFSAERTGGSVSTLTIQRTQQEDSAVYLCASSPGTNSYNEQFFGPGTRLTVL.

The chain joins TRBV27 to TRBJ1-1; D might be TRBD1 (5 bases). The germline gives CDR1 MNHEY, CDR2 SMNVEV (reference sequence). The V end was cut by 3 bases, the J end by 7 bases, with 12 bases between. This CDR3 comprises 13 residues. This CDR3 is CASSFAGVDEAFF. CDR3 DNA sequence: TGTGCCAGCAGTTTTGCGGGGGTGGATGAAGCTTTCTTT.

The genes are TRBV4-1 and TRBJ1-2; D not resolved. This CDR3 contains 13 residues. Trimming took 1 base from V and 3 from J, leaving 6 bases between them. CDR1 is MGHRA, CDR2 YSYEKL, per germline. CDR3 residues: CASSQAGHYGYTF. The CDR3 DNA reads TGCGCCAGCAGCCAAGCAGGTCACTATGGCTACACCTTC.

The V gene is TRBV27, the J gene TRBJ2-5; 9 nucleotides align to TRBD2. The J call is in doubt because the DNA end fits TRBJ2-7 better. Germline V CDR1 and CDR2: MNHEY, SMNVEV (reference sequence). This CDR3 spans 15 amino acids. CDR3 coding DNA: TGTGCCAGCAGTTTATCGAGAGCGGGGGGAAGCGAGCAGTACTTC. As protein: CASSLSRAGGSEQYF.